This entry concerns a single T cell receptor beta chain. No antigen is known for it. CD4+CD127+ cells were sorted as the conventional CD4 T cells. The data belong to a study of B cell selection in AIRE deficiency. Study observations and caveats: Of 3,000 to 4,500 shared Treg TCRbeta sequences, about 32% were healthy-only, 9.3% patient-only.

V was clipped by 4 bases and J by 8 bases, with 11 bases between them. The CDR3 is 13 residues long. Germline V lookup: CDR1 MNHEY, CDR2 SMNVEV (reference sequence). Sequencing used immunoSEQ multiplex PCR; TCRdb keeps in-frame clones, though not all of them. This repertoire shows fewer than 30,000 clones, roughly 97% found once; its top ten account for 0.2%. The source material was conventional CD4+ T cells sorted from PBMCs. This sequence joins TRBV27 and TRBJ1-4; D is ambiguous. This sequence originates from a human donor with AIRE deficiency. Here the CDR3 reads CASSSGLREKLFF. The CDR3 nucleotides read TGTGCCAGCAGTTCGGGCCTGCGGGAAAAACTGTTTTTT. Looking up the rest from reference TRBV27 and TRBJ1-4 gives the full variable domain: EAQVTQNPRYLITVTGKKLTVTCSQNMNHEYMSWYRQDPGLGLRQIYYSMNVEVTDKGDVPEGYKVSRKEKRNFPLILESPSPNQTSLYFCASSSGLREKLFFGSGTQLSVL.